Presented here are 25 T cell receptor beta chains from one specimen sequenced in a study of shared clonotypes between healthy human individuals. Only in-frame clones appear in the TCRdb table, and some are missing; sequencing was by immunoSEQ multiplex PCR. The sample has 2 million to 2.5 million clones, 95% seen once. The sequencing sample was made of naive CD4+ T cells sorted from blood. The sample's subset: CD45RA+ positively selected. The source of these receptors is a man aged 18 to 30 in good health.

V gene TRBV5-4 combines with J gene TRBJ2-7, with D maybe TRBD2 (5 bases). CDR3 length: 14 amino acids. Trimming cost V 4 bases and J 0 bases, with 11 bases left between them. Germline loops: CDR1 SGHNT, CDR2 YYREEE (reference sequence). DNA of the CDR3: TGTGCCAGCAGCCAAGGACTCCGCTCCTACGAGCAGTACTTC. Its translation is CASSQGLRSYEQYF.

This chain links TRBV5-8 with TRBJ2-3, with D perhaps matching TRBD1 (6 bases). The CDR3 totals 13 residues. Trimming cost V 3 bases and J 1 base, with 6 bases left between them. From germline, CDR1 is SGHTS and CDR2 YDEGEE. The CDR3 coding sequence is TGTGCCAGCAGCTGGGGGCGCACAGATACGCAGTATTTT. The encoded protein is CASSWGRTDTQYF.

The chain carries TRBV30 and TRBJ1-2; D may be TRBD1 (6 bases). The germline gives CDR1 GTSNPN, CDR2 SVGIG (reference sequence). The V and J ends lost 4 bases and 3 bases respectively, with 9 bases between them. CDR3 length equals 12 residues. This chain's CDR3 is CAWKGGDYGYTF. The CDR3 DNA is TGTGCCTGGAAGGGGGGGGACTATGGCTACACCTTC.

This rearrangement joins TRBV19 to TRBJ2-7, with D maybe TRBD1 (6 bases). The CDR3 extends over 14 amino acids. Trimming cost V 7 bases and J 2 bases, with 15 bases left between them. In germline, CDR1 is LNHDA, CDR2 SQIVND (reference sequence). The CDR3 is CASIPRDNAYEQYF. In nucleotides, the CDR3 is TGTGCCAGTATCCCCCGGGACAACGCCTACGAGCAGTACTTC.

This clone was detected once. The chain combines TRBV5-6 with TRBJ1-6, with a weak D call TRBD1 (6 bases). Germline lookup yields CDR1 SGHDT and CDR2 YYEEEE. This CDR3 spans 14 amino acids. V was pared by 0 bases and J by 9 bases, with 10 bases between. The CDR3 here is CASSLEAGVSPLHF. CDR3 sequence (DNA): TGTGCCAGCAGCTTGGAGGCAGGGGTTTCACCCCTCCACTTT.

In this sample, this clone turned up a few times. V is TRBV10-3 and J is TRBJ1-6; 8 nucleotides match TRBD1. The CDR3 sequence is 13 residues long. The V gene's germline CDR1 is ENHRY and CDR2 SYGVKD. J gave up 6 bases and V 11 bases, and 6 bases lay outside the gene matches. The CDR3 nucleotides read TGTGCCTCCCAAGGGACAGGTAATTCACCCCTCCACTTT. Translating it yields CASQGTGNSPLHF.

The chain uses TRBV5-1 and TRBJ2-1; 7 bases agree with TRBD1. CDR3 length: 15 amino acids. Germline CDR1 reads SGHRS; CDR2 reads YFSETQ. The V segment lost 4 bases and the J segment 1 base; nucleotides outside the gene matches: 5. CDR3 amino acids: CASSVRDRSYNEQFF. The CDR3 DNA reads TGCGCCAGCAGCGTCCGGGACAGATCCTACAATGAGCAGTTCTTC.

This chain uses TRBV5-6 with TRBJ2-2, with D maybe TRBD1 (5 bases). V dropped 4 bases and J dropped 5 bases, with 12 bases sitting between them. Looked up from germline, CDR1 is SGHDT and CDR2 is YYEEEE. The CDR3 extends over 14 amino acids. The CDR3, as DNA: TGTGCCAGCAGCGGGGCAGGGTGGACCGGGGAGCTGTTTTTT. Its translation: CASSGAGWTGELFF.

This rearrangement joins TRBV2 to TRBJ1-5; the D is unclear. Looked up from germline, CDR1 is SNHLY and CDR2 is FYNNEI. Trimming took 2 bases from V and 4 from J, leaving 12 bases between them. The CDR3 spans 15 residues. CDR3 coding DNA: TGTGCCAGCAGTGAACTTACAGAGCCTAATCAGCCCCAGCATTTT. Translation gives CASSELTEPNQPQHF.

The V and J genes are TRBV18 and TRBJ2-7; possible D gene TRBD1, 7 bases. In germline, CDR1 is KGHSH, CDR2 LQKENI. Trimming pared 5 bases from V and 2 bases from J, leaving 13 bases between. This CDR3 spans 14 amino acids. The CDR3 spells CASSAGQRTYEQYF. The CDR3 bases are TGTGCCAGCTCAGCGGGACAGAGGACCTACGAGCAGTACTTC. The variable domain in full, with the rest retrieved from reference TRBV18 and TRBJ2-7, is NAGVMQNPRHLVRRRGQEARLRCSPMKGHSHVYWYRQLPEEGLKFMVYLQKENIIDESGMPKERFSAEFPKEGPSILRIQQVVRGDSAAYFCASSAGQRTYEQYFGPGTRLTVT.

V is TRBV5-4 and J is TRBJ2-3; D remains ambiguous. The V end was cut by 0 bases, the J end by 2 bases, with 10 bases between. The germline V gene encodes CDR1 SGHNT and CDR2 YYREEE (reference sequence). This CDR3 comprises 15 residues. The CDR3 loop is CASSLDKSHTDTQYF. Written as DNA, the CDR3 is TGTGCCAGCAGCTTGGACAAATCTCACACAGATACGCAGTATTTT.

As DNA, the CDR3 is TGTGCCAGCAGAGGGACAGTAGAAGCTTTCTTT. Amino acids: CASRGTVEAFF. The chain has TRBV6-5 and TRBJ1-1, with TRBD1 identical over 7 bases. Germline V gene data show CDR1 as MNHEY and CDR2 as SVGAGI. The V gene end was trimmed by 6 bases and the J gene end by 8 bases; junction bases not matched to a gene: 3. The CDR3 loop spans 11 amino acids.

J is TRBJ2-7 and V is TRBV6-1, with D possibly matching TRBD2 (6 bases). CDR1 MNHNS and CDR2 SASEGT come from the germline V gene. Trimming took off 3 bases at V and 6 bases at J, with 15 bases between the two ends. The CDR3 has 14 amino acids. CDR3 in amino acids: CASSDFGGNSEQYF. The CDR3, as DNA: TGTGCCAGCAGTGATTTTGGGGGGAACAGCGAGCAGTACTTC.

The gene calls are TRBV10-2 and TRBJ2-5, with 11 bases fitting TRBD2. The V and J ends lost 7 bases and 1 base, in that order; junction bases with no gene match: 2. Germline V gene data show CDR1 as WSHSY and CDR2 as SAAADI. CDR3 length: 14 residues. CDR3: CASKLAGGQETQYF. CDR3 nucleotide sequence: TGCGCCAGCAAGCTAGCGGGGGGCCAAGAGACCCAGTACTTC.

The chain has TRBV4-3 and TRBJ1-2; D gene unclear. The CDR3 covers 15 residues. Between the trimmed V and J ends, which lost 1 base and 8 bases, there was a span of 17 bases. The germline V gene encodes CDR1 LGHNA and CDR2 YSLEER. CDR3 protein: CASSQGQVPVGGYTF. The CDR3, as DNA: TGCGCCAGCAGCCAAGGGCAGGTACCAGTGGGGGGCTACACCTTC.

To note about this clone: This same CDR3 is encoded by further DNA sequences in the sample. This chain uses TRBV10-3 with TRBJ2-5; the D is unclear. V lost 3 bases and J 5 bases, leaving 10 bases between the germline ends. The CDR3 runs 13 residues. Germline assignment: CDR1 ENHRY and CDR2 SYGVKD. CDR3 nucleotides: TGTGCCATCAGTGATTCAGAGGTGGAGACCCAGTACTTC. This gives the protein CAISDSEVETQYF.

This chain uses TRBV5-1 with TRBJ1-4; 9 bases map to TRBD1. The junction had 10 bases not matched to a gene; V was cut back by 6 bases and J by 7 bases. The germline V gene encodes CDR1 SGHRS and CDR2 YFSETQ. The CDR3 consists of 15 residues. DNA of the CDR3: TGCGCCAGCACTACAGGGGGCACATTTGGTGAAAAACTGTTTTTT. It translates to CASTTGGTFGEKLFF.

V usage is TRBV28 and J usage is TRBJ2-5, with TRBD2 identical over 13 bases. This CDR3 region has 15 residues. The germline V gene has CDR1 MDHEN and CDR2 SYDVKM. With V trimmed by 5 bases and J by 4 bases, 4 bases remained unmatched. CDR3 region: CASSRRTSGGETQYF. The CDR3 bases are TGTGCCAGCAGTCGACGGACTAGCGGGGGAGAGACCCAGTACTTC.

The V gene is TRBV5-4, the J gene TRBJ2-1; tentatively, D is TRBD1 (5 bases). Germline lookup yields CDR1 SGHNT and CDR2 YYREEE (reference sequence). V was pared by 4 bases and J by 2 bases, with 13 bases between. The CDR3 loop spans 15 amino acids. This CDR3 is CASSPRVSTYNEQFF. CDR3 sequence (DNA): TGTGCCAGCAGCCCCAGGGTCTCGACCTACAATGAGCAGTTCTTC. The full variable domain, in which reference TRBV5-4 and TRBJ2-1 provide the parts outside the CDR3, is ETGVTQSPTHLIKTRGQQVTLRCSSQSGHNTVSWYQQALGQGPQFIFQYYREEENGRGNFPPRFSGLQFPNYSSELNVNALELDDSALYLCASSPRVSTYNEQFFGPGTRLTVL.

The chain has TRBV6-4 and TRBJ1-6, with D perhaps matching TRBD1 (5 bases). CDR1 is MRHNA and CDR2 is SNTAGT in the germline V gene. The CDR3 spans 15 residues. V lost 6 bases to trimming and J lost 7 bases, with 16 bases between them. The CDR3 sequence: CASSAEGKENSPLHF. Written as DNA, the CDR3 is TGTGCCAGCAGCGCAGAGGGGAAAGAGAATTCACCCCTCCACTTT.

Worth noting for this clone: Other nucleotide sequences from this sample produce the same CDR3. V is TRBV5-1 and J is TRBJ2-3, with D maybe TRBD2 (6 bases). Looked up from germline, CDR1 is SGHRS and CDR2 is YFSETQ. Between the trimmed V and J ends, which lost 4 bases and 4 bases, there was a span of 10 bases. The CDR3 is made up of 13 amino acids. CDR3 loop: CASSPRGADTQYF. CDR3 DNA sequence: TGCGCCAGCAGCCCCCGCGGGGCAGATACGCAGTATTTT.

This chain joins TRBV19 and TRBJ2-7, with D maybe TRBD2 (6 bases). Germline CDR1 is LNHDA and CDR2 is SQIVND (reference sequence). V lost 6 bases to trimming and J lost 7 bases, with 16 bases between them. This CDR3 is built from 13 residues. CDR3 protein: CASSMGNRGEQYF. In nucleotides, the CDR3 is TGTGCCAGTAGCATGGGCAACCGGGGGGAGCAGTACTTC.

The chain is built from TRBV2 and TRBJ1-1; no reliable D call. Germline V CDR1 and CDR2: SNHLY, FYNNEI. This CDR3 is 13 amino acids long. The V end lost 6 bases, the J end lost 4 bases, and 12 bases lay between the germline ends. CDR3 sequence: CASRWEAGTEAFF. The DNA for the CDR3 is TGTGCCAGCAGATGGGAGGCGGGCACTGAAGCTTTCTTT.

This chain connects TRBV5-6 to TRBJ2-7, with 10 bases lining up with TRBD1. Looked up from germline, CDR1 is SGHDT and CDR2 is YYEEEE. V dropped 5 bases and J dropped 6; count of bases not matched to a gene: 8. The CDR3 sequence is 14 residues long. The CDR3 loop is CASRLTGGTSEQYF. CDR3 in DNA: TGTGCCAGCAGGTTGACAGGGGGCACGTCCGAGCAGTACTTC.

The chain carries TRBV7-2 and TRBJ1-1, with 7 bases lining up with TRBD1. The length of the CDR3 is 15 residues. The V and J ends lost 5 bases and 1 base, in that order; junction bases with no gene match: 7. CDR1 and CDR2 from the germline V gene are SGHTA and FQGNSA. DNA of the CDR3: TGTGCCAGCAGCCCCCGGGGACAGCAGAACACTGAAGCTTTCTTT. Protein: CASSPRGQQNTEAFF.